The subject of this entry is one T cell receptor beta chain. This sample stems from a study of shared T cell receptors in the human thymus. Trimming removed 0 bases at V and 7 bases at J, with 19 bases between. Germline CDR1 reads SNHLY; CDR2 reads FYNNEI. This CDR3 spans 17 amino acids. Sequenced by immunoSEQ multiplex PCR; TCRdb stores in-frame clones only, minus some. The data show more than 550,000 clones, 80% to 90% seen once. These data also featured in a second study, about human thymus T cells. That work states: Resections were taken during corrective heart surgery, and the thymus tissue came from these. Unrelated individuals were reported by related research to share highly overlapping thymic repertoires.

The source is a girl under two years old with a congenital heart defect. The sample was thymocytes. V and J are TRBV2 and TRBJ1-5, with D perhaps matching TRBD1 (5 bases). CDR3 amino acids: CASSEAWGGGLRQPQHF. The CDR3 DNA is TGTGCCAGCAGTGAAGCCTGGGGGGGAGGGCTTCGACAGCCCCAGCATTTT.